A single T cell receptor beta chain is shown here with its context. This CDR3 region has 14 residues. Trimming cost V 5 bases and J 8 bases; bases outside gene matches: 11. Looked up from germline, CDR1 is MDHEN and CDR2 is SYDVKM. This specimen belongs to a study of blood T cell repertoires in COVID-19. Study-wide context: From the United States, Italy and Spain came samples of acute and convalescent COVID-19. T cells, B-cell-depleted T cells, or PBMCs supplied cDNA or gDNA.

Original methodology: Estimates of nucleated cell counts were drawn from the amplification of reference gene primers. The data were produced by immunoSEQ multiplex PCR, yet TCRdb's version contains in-frame clones alone and is incomplete. D and trimming were read from the DNA, whereas the V and J calls and clone size are those reported in that table. The sample has some 88,000 clones, 70% to 90% seen once. The sequence derives from a man in his sixties with acute or convalescent COVID-19. The chain has TRBV28 and TRBJ1-2, with 7 bases identical to TRBD1. The source material was peripheral blood. The chain's CDR3 is CASSPQTGLGGYTF. The CDR3 DNA reads as TGTGCCAGCAGTCCCCAGACAGGGCTTGGAGGCTACACCTTC.